What follows is one T cell receptor beta chain and its context. Assay: immunoSEQ multiplex PCR; the TCRdb copy retains only in-frame clones and omits some. The profile covers some 2,100,000 clones, with under 95% appearing a single time and more than 1.5% taken by the ten largest. The sample originates from a study of shared clonotypes between healthy human individuals. CDR1 and CDR2 from the germline V gene are SGHTA and FQGTGA. The CDR3 is made up of 11 amino acids. V shed 8 bases and J 6 bases; nucleotides not matched to a gene: 0. Naive-designated CD8 cells lacked CD45RO, were positively enriched for CCR7, and omitted terminally differentiated effector memory CD45RA+ cells.

The chain uses TRBV7-3 and TRBJ2-7, with 11 bases identical to TRBD1. Source material: naive CD8+ T cells from PBMCs. The TCR sequence derives from a man between 18 and 35 years old in good health. Some clones in this sample may be carry-over from other donors' samples. In DNA form, the CDR3 reads TGTGCCAGCGGGACAGGGGGCGAGCAGTACTTC. This gives the protein CASGTGGEQYF. Full variable domain (remainder filled in from reference TRBV7-3 and TRBJ2-7): GAGVSQTPSNKVTEKGKYVELRCDPISGHTALYWYRQSLGQGPEFLIYFQGTGAADDSGLPNDRFFAVRPEGSVSTLKIQRTERGDSAVYLCASGTGGEQYFGPGTRLTVT.